This T cell receptor beta chain was found in a study of shared clonotypes between healthy human individuals. Germline V gene data show CDR1 as WNHNN and CDR2 as SYGVQD (reference sequence). V shed 0 bases and J shed 7 bases, with 10 bases lying between them. The length of the CDR3 is 14 residues. With regard to this clone: The antigen is undetermined.

As defined, naive CD8 cells were CD45RO-negative and positively selected for CCR7, with terminally differentiated effector memory CD45RA+ cells excluded. The method was immunoSEQ multiplex PCR; TCRdb's version includes in-frame clones alone and lacks a portion of them. Of around 2,000,000 clones listed, approximately 95% were seen once; the top ten hold 0.9% to 1.4%. Findings and limits, study-wide: The study's rarefaction showed incomplete sorted-subset sequencing despite large depth.

The chain links TRBV10-1 to TRBJ2-1; the D gene is possibly TRBD2 (5 bases). The receptor was isolated from a young man in good health. The sample comprised naive CD8+ T cells sorted from blood. This chain's CDR3 is CASSESDWTNEQFF. CDR3 sequence (DNA): TGCGCCAGCAGTGAGTCTGACTGGACTAATGAGCAGTTCTTC.